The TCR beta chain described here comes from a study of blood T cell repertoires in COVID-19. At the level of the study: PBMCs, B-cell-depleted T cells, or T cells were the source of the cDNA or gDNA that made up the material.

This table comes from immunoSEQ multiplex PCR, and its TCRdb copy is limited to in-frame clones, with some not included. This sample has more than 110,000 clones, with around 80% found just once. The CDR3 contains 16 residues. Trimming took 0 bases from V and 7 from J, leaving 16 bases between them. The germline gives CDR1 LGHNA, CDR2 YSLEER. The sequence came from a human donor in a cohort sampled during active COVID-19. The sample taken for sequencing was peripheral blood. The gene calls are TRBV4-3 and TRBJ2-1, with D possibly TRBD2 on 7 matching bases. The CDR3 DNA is TGCGCCAGCAGCCAAGATATTGCGGGGGCCGGGAATGAGCAGTTCTTC. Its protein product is CASSQDIAGAGNEQFF.